The present T cell receptor (beta chain) was sequenced within a study of molecular identifiers for immune sequencing clone quantification. As previously described, bulk TCR libraries were made using listed TCR primers. TCRdb analysed the PCR reads with MiXCR anew, one entry per CDR3 protein. The sample lists 60,000 to 70,000 distinct CDR3 sequences, around 19% occurring once. Between roughly 17,000 and 1,000,000 sorted cells, with 10%, 30% or 50% RNA, yielded naive CD8 libraries. CDR3 size: 15 residues. V lost 4 bases and J lost 0, with 13 bases in between. Germline V CDR1 and CDR2: SGDLS, YYNGEE. This clonotype was recorded many times.

Sequenced: naive CD8+ T cells from blood, with Jurkat cell RNA spiked in. Stated subset: FACS-sorted CD8+CD4-CCR7+CD45RA+ naive T cells. This clonotype was sampled from a human donor in good health. Some libraries in this study had Jurkat cell RNA spiked in. The J gene is TRBJ1-2, the V gene TRBV9, with a possible D match to TRBD1 (5 bases). The CDR3: CASSPRQTANYGYTF. Here the CDR3 DNA reads TGTGCCAGCAGCCCCCGACAGACCGCTAACTATGGCTACACCTTC.